The 13 T cell receptor beta chains reported below all come from one sample, sequenced in a study of shared clonotypes between healthy human individuals. Using immunoSEQ multiplex PCR, the repertoire was profiled, and TCRdb retains in-frame clones only, with some absent. The sample holds roughly 2,300,000 clones; 85% to 95% are singletons and the top ten take more than 0.35%. Input material: naive CD4+ T cells from PBMCs. The sample's subset: CD45RA+ positively selected. These receptors were taken from a young man in good health. Some clones in this sample may be carry-over from other donors' samples.

The chain joins TRBV29-1 to TRBJ1-5; D gene unclear. The CDR3 extends over 13 amino acids. Germline CDR1 is SQVTM and CDR2 is ANQGSEA. Trimming shortened V by 0 bases and J by 0 bases, and 3 bases separated the two germline ends. The CDR3 region is CSVEEVSNQPQHF. The CDR3 bases are TGCAGCGTTGAAGAGGTTAGCAATCAGCCCCAGCATTTT.

This clone occurred once. The J gene is TRBJ2-5, the V gene TRBV4-1; TRBD2 aligns across 11 bases. V shed 4 bases and J 5 bases; nucleotides not matched to a gene: 9. Germline V CDR1 and CDR2: MGHRA, YSYEKL. The CDR3 has 16 amino acids. The CDR3 loop reads CASSRLLAGVRETQYF. In nucleotides, the CDR3 is TGCGCCAGCAGCCGCCTACTAGCGGGAGTGCGGGAGACCCAGTACTTC.

This chain links TRBV28 with TRBJ2-1; D is uncertain. With 6 bases removed from V and 4 bases from J, the gap between germline ends came to 19 bases. Germline V lookup: CDR1 MDHEN, CDR2 SYDVKM. This CDR3 is built from 16 residues. CDR3 in DNA: TGTGCCAGCAGAACTCCGACTCCCTCTCTATACAATGAGCAGTTCTTC. Its translation is CASRTPTPSLYNEQFF.

The chain couples TRBV7-2 to TRBJ1-1; tentatively, D is TRBD1 (6 bases). This CDR3 spans 14 amino acids. V shed 4 bases and J shed 7 bases, with 16 bases lying between them. In germline, CDR1 is SGHTA, CDR2 FQGNSA. CDR3 coding DNA: TGTGCCAGCAGCTCTAGGGACATTGCCCTTGAAGCTTTCTTT. Residues: CASSSRDIALEAFF.

The J gene is TRBJ2-3, the V gene TRBV5-4; D perhaps matches TRBD2 (6 bases). Deletions cut 5 bases from V and 2 bases from J, with 12 bases between. The germline gives CDR1 SGHNT, CDR2 YYREEE (reference sequence). The CDR3 runs 14 residues. CDR3 protein: CASSLADFTDTQYF. The CDR3 bases are TGTGCCAGCAGTTTAGCGGACTTCACAGATACGCAGTATTTT.

The rearrangement joins TRBV29-1 to TRBJ1-2; no clear D gene. Deletions cut 4 bases from V and 10 bases from J, with 13 bases between. Germline CDR1 and CDR2: SQVTM and ANQGSEA. This CDR3 has 11 amino acids. The chain's CDR3 is CSVVTQADYTF. The CDR3 nucleotides read TGCAGCGTTGTAACCCAGGCAGACTACACCTTC.

The chain couples TRBV11-3 to TRBJ2-1, with no clear D. Trimming shortened V by 0 bases and J by 5 bases, and 8 bases separated the two germline ends. This CDR3 contains 14 residues. Germline CDR1 reads SGHNT; CDR2 reads YENEEA. CDR3 loop: CASSLDVKNNEQFF. The CDR3 DNA follows: TGTGCCAGCAGCTTAGATGTCAAAAACAATGAGCAGTTCTTC.

The V and J genes are TRBV6-5 and TRBJ1-2; D possibly corresponds to TRBD1 (5 bases). V was cut by 5 bases and J by 4 bases, with 14 bases left in between. The germline V gene encodes CDR1 MNHEY and CDR2 SVGAGI. This CDR3 comprises 14 residues. For the CDR3, the DNA is TGTGCCAGCAGTCCCAGGGTTCCACTCTATGGCTACACCTTC. Translation: CASSPRVPLYGYTF.

The chain combines TRBV4-3 with TRBJ1-1, with 8 bases aligning to TRBD1. Germline CDR1 LGHNA, CDR2 YSLEER. The CDR3 consists of 17 residues. The junction had 14 bases not matched to a gene; V was cut back by 2 bases and J by 6 bases. CDR3 in DNA: TGCGCCAGCAGCCAACCTAGATTTACAGGGGGGGTCGCTGAAGCTTTCTTT. Translating it yields CASSQPRFTGGVAEAFF.

About this clone: Distinct nucleotide sequences in the sample also encode this CDR3. This chain joins TRBV5-1 and TRBJ1-4; 10 bases map to TRBD1. J was trimmed by 5 bases and V by 4 bases; bases with no gene match: 2. The CDR3 consists of 14 residues. The germline V gene has CDR1 SGHRS and CDR2 YFSETQ. The CDR3 DNA reads TGCGCCAGCAGCAGGACAGGGGGAAATGAAAAACTGTTTTTT. Translation: CASSRTGGNEKLFF.

The table lists this clone with a count of one. The CDR3 DNA sequence: TGTGCCAGCAGCTCTCCGTTGGGCGGGAGGACAAACCGACACAATGAGCAGTTCTTC. Protein sequence: CASSSPLGGRTNRHNEQFF. This chain connects TRBV5-4 to TRBJ2-1, with TRBD2 identical over 8 bases. The CDR3 extends over 19 amino acids. With 3 bases clipped from V and 5 bases from J, the junction kept 19 bases outside the gene matches. Germline V gene sequence: CDR1 SGHNT, CDR2 YYREEE (reference sequence).

The CDR3 loop reads CASSIRRGLRGEQFF. The CDR3 DNA reads TGTGCCAGTAGTATCAGGAGGGGTCTTAGGGGTGAGCAGTTCTTC. The chain couples TRBV19 to TRBJ2-1; D may be TRBD2 (6 bases). V lost 3 bases to trimming and J lost 9 bases, with 18 bases between them. The germline V gene encodes CDR1 LNHDA and CDR2 SQIVND (reference sequence). The CDR3 consists of 15 residues.

This sequence joins TRBV28 and TRBJ2-3, with 8 bases matching TRBD2. CDR1 is MDHEN, CDR2 SYDVKM, per germline. V was pared by 4 bases and J by 2 bases, with 5 bases of the junction left unmatched. This CDR3 contains 15 residues. CDR3 sequence (DNA): TGTGCCAGCAGTTCCGTAGCGGGAAACACAGATACGCAGTATTTT. Its translation is CASSSVAGNTDTQYF.